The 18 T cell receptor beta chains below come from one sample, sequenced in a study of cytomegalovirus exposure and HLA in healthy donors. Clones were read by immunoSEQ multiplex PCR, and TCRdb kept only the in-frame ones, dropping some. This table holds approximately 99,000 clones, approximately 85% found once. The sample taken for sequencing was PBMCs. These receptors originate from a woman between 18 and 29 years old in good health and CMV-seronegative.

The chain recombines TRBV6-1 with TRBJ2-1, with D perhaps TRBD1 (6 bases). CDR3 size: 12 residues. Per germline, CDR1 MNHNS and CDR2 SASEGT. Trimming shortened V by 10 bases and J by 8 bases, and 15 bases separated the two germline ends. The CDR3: CATLGWGHEQFF. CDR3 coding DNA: TGTGCCACCCTGGGATGGGGGCATGAGCAGTTCTTC.

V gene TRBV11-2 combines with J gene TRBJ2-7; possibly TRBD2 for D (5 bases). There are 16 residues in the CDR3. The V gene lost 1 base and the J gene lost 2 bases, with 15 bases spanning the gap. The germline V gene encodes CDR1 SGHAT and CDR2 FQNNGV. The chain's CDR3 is CASSLAPRGKTYEQYF. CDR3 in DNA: TGTGCCAGCAGCTTAGCCCCCAGAGGGAAAACCTACGAGCAGTACTTC. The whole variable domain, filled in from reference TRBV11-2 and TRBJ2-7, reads EAGVAQSPRYKIIEKRQSVAFWCNPISGHATLYWYQQILGQGPKLLIQFQNNGVVDDSQLPKDRFSAERLKGVDSTLKIQPAKLEDSAVYLCASSLAPRGKTYEQYFGPGTRLTVT.

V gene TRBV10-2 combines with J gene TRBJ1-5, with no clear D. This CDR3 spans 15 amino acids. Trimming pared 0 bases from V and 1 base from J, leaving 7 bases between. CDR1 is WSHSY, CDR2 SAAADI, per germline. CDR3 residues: CASSESEWSNQPQHF. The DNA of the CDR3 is TGCGCCAGCAGTGAGTCGGAGTGGAGCAATCAGCCCCAGCATTTT.

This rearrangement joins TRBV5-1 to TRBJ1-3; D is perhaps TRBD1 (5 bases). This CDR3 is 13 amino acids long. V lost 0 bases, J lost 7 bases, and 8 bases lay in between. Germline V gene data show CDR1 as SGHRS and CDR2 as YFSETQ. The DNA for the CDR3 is TGCGCCAGCAGCTTGGGTGACAGCAACACCATATATTTT. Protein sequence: CASSLGDSNTIYF.

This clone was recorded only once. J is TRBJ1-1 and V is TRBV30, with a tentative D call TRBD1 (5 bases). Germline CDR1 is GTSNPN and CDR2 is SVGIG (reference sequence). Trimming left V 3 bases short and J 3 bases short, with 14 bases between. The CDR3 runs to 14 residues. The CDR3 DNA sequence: TGTGCCTGGAGCCCGGGGAGGGGTCACACTGAAGCTTTCTTT. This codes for CAWSPGRGHTEAFF.

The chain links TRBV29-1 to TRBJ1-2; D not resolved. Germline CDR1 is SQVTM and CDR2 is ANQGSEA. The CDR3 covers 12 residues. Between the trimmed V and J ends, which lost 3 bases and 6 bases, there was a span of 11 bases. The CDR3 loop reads CSVDLGVNGYTF. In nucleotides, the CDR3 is TGCAGCGTTGACTTGGGCGTAAATGGCTACACCTTC.

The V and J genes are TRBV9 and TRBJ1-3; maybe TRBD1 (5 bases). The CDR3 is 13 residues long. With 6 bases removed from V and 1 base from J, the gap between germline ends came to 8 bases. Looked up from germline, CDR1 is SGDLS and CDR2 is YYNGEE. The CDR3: CASTTGSGNTIYF. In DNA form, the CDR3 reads TGTGCCAGCACCACAGGTTCTGGAAACACCATATATTTT.

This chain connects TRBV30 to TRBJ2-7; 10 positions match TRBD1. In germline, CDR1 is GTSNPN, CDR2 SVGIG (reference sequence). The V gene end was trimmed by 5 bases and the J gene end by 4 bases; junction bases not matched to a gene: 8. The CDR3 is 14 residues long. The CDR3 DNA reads TGTGCCTGGGGGGTTGGGACAGGGGCGTACGAGCAGTACTTC. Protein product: CAWGVGTGAYEQYF. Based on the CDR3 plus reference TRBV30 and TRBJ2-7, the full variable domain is SQTIHQWPATLVQPVGSPLSLECTVEGTSNPNLYWYRQAAGRGLQLLFYSVGIGQISSEVPQNLSASRPQDRQFILSSKKLLLSDSGFYLCAWGVGTGAYEQYFGPGTRLTVT.

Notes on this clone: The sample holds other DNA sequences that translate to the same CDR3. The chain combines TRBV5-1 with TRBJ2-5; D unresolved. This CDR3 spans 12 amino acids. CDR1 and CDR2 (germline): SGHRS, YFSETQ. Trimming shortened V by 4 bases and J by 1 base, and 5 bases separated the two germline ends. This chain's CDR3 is CASSTPQETQYF. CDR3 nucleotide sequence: TGCGCCAGCAGCACACCCCAAGAGACCCAGTACTTC.

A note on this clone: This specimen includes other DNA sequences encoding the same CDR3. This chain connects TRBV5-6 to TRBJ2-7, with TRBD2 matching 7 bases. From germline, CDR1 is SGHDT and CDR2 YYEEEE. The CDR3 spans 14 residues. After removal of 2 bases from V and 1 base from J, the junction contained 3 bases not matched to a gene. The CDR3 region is CASSFGRGSYEQYF. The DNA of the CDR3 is TGTGCCAGCAGCTTTGGGAGGGGTTCCTACGAGCAGTACTTC. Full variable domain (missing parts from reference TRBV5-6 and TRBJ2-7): DAGVTQSPTHLIKTRGQQVTLRCSPKSGHDTVSWYQQALGQGPQFIFQYYEEEERQRGNFPDRFSGHQFPNYSSELNVNALLLGDSALYLCASSFGRGSYEQYFGPGTRLTVT.

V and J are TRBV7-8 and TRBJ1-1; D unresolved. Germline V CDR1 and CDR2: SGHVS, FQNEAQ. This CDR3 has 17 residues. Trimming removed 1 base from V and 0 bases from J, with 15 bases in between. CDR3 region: CASSLDPGLTMNTEAFF. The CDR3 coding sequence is TGTGCCAGCAGCTTAGACCCGGGGTTGACCATGAACACTGAAGCTTTCTTT.

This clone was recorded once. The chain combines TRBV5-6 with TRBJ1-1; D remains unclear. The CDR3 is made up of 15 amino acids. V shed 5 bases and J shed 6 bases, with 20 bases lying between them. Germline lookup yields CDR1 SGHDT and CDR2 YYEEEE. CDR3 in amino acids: CASRESWGEAAEAFF. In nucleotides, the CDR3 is TGTGCCAGCAGAGAATCTTGGGGAGAGGCAGCTGAAGCTTTCTTT.

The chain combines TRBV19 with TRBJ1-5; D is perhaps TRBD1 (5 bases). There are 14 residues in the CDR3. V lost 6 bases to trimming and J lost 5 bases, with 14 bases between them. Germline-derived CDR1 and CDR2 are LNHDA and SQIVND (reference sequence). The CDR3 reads CASSPTWGDQPQHF. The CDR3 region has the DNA TGTGCCAGTAGCCCCACCTGGGGGGATCAGCCCCAGCATTTT.

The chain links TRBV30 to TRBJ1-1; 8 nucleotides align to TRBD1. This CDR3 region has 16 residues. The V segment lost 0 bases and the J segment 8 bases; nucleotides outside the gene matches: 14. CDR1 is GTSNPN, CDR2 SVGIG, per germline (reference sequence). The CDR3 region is CAWSVRQGAGDLEAFF. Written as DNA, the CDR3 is TGTGCCTGGAGTGTACGGCAGGGGGCAGGTGATTTGGAAGCTTTCTTT.

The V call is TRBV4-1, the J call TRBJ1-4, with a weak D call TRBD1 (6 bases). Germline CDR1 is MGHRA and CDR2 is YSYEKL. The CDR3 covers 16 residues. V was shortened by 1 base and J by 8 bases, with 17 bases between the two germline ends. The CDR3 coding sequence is TGCGCCAGCAGCCAAGGGGTCGGGGGGCTTGAGGAAAAACTGTTTTTT. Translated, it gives CASSQGVGGLEEKLFF.

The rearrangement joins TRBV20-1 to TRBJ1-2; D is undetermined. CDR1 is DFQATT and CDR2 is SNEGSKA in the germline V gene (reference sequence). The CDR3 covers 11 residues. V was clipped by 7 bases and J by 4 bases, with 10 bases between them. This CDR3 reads CSVKRAYGYTF. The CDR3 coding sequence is TGCAGTGTGAAGAGGGCCTATGGCTACACCTTC.

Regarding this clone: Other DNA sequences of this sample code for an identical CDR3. CDR3 bases: TGTGCCAGCTCACCGCCGGGACAGGGCTACAATGAGCAGTTCTTC. Translated: CASSPPGQGYNEQFF. The chain links TRBV18 to TRBJ2-1, with TRBD1 matching 9 bases. J gave up 3 bases and V 3 bases, and 3 bases lay outside the gene matches. The CDR3 has 15 residues. Germline V gene data show CDR1 as KGHSH and CDR2 as LQKENI.

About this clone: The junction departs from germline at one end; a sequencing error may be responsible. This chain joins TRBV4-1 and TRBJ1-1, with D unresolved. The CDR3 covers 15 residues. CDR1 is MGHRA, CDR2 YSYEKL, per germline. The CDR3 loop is CANSHHSSGNTEAFF. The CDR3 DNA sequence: TGCGCCAACAGCCACCATAGTTCGGGGAACACTGAAGCTTTCTTT.